This T cell receptor (beta chain) was observed in a study of early T cells in non-severe SARS-CoV-2 infection. General study points: VDJdb-based matching was biased toward anti-spike CD8 responses and missed private and CD4 specificities.

Tagging with unique molecular identifiers was applied to individual cDNA molecules. From the 5' RACE reads, TCRdb called clonotypes with MiXCR, one entry per CDR3 protein. The top ten hold around 3% of the sample, which has 100,000 to 120,000 distinct CDR3 sequences, 12% seen once. V shed 7 bases, J shed 9 bases, and the junction held 18 bases outside the gene matches. The CDR3 totals 16 residues. CDR1 and CDR2 (germline): MNHNS, SASEGT. This clonotype was picked up many times. Its antigen is still unknown. The chain carries TRBV6-1 and TRBJ2-1, with 7 bases fitting TRBD2. This receptor was identified in an adult who was a healthcare worker with PCR-confirmed SARS-CoV-2 infection or an uninfected control (not recorded which). The sample was whole blood. The CDR3 is CASTQMGLSWSSEQFF. CDR3 coding DNA: TGTGCCAGCACCCAGATGGGACTATCGTGGTCATCTGAGCAGTTCTTC.